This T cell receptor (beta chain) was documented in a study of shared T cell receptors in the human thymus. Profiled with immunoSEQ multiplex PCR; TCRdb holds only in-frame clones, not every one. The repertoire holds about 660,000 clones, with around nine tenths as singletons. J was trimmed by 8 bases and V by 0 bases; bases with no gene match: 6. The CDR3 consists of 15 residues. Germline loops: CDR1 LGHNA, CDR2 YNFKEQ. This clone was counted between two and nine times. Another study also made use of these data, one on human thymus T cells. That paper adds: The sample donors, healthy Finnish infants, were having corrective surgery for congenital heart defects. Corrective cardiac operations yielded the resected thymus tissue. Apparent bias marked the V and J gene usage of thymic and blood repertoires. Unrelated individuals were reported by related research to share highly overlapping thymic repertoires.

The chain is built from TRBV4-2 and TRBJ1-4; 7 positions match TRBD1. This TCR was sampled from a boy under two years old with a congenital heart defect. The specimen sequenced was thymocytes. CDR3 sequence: CASSQDDRVREKLFF. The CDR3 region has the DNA TGTGCCAGCAGCCAAGATGACAGGGTAAGGGAAAAACTGTTTTTT.